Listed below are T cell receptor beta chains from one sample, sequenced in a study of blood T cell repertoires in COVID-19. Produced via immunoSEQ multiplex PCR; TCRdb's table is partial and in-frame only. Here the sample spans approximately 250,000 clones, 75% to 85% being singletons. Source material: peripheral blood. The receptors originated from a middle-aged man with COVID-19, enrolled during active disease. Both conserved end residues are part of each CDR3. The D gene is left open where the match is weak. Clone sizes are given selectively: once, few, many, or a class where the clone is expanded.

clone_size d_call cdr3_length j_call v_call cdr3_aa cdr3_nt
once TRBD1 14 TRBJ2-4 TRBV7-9 CASSEGQGQNIQYF TGTGCCAGCAGCGAGGGACAGGGGCAAAACATTCAGTACTTC
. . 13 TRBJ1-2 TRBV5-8 CASSLFPGKGYTF TGTGCCAGCAGCTTATTCCCAGGGAAAGGCTACACCTTC
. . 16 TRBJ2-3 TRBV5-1 CASSLQGLKGTDTQYF TGCGCCAGCAGCTTACAGGGATTGAAGGGCACAGATACGCAGTATTTT
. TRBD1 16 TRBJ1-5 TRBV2 CASRKGQGLSNQPQHF TGTGCCAGCAGGAAGGGACAGGGGCTTTCAAATCAGCCCCAGCATTTT
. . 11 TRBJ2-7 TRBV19 CASRGAYEQYF TGTGCCAGTAGGGGAGCCTACGAGCAGTACTTC
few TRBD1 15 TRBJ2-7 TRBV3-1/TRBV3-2 CASSHSSGTVFEQYF TGTGCCAGCAGCCATTCCTCCGGGACAGTCTTCGAGCAGTACTTC
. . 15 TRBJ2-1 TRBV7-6 CASSSPGQAYNEQFF TGTGCCAGCAGCTCCCCGGGACAAGCATACAATGAGCAGTTCTTC
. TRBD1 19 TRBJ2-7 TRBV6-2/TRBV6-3 CASSPKGGTGTGVSYEQYF TGTGCCAGCAGCCCTAAGGGTGGCACCGGGACAGGAGTCTCCTACGAGCAGTACTTC
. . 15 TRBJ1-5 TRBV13 CASSRRQDVNQPQHF TGTGCCAGCAGCCGTCGACAGGACGTCAATCAGCCCCAGCATTTT
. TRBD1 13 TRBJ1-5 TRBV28 CASSLGQIRPQHF TGTGCCAGCAGTCTGGGACAGATTCGTCCCCAGCATTTT
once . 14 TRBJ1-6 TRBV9 CASSVDTNNSPLHF TGTGCCAGCAGCGTAGACACTAATAATTCACCCCTCCACTTT
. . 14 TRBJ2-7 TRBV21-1 CASKGQEASYEQYF TGTGCCAGTAAGGGACAGGAAGCCTCCTACGAGCAGTACTTC
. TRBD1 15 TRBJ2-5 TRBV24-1 CATSEAGTAQETQYF TGTGCCACCAGTGAGGCCGGGACAGCCCAAGAGACCCAGTACTTC
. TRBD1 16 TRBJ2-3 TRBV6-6 CASSLRSDRGEDTQYF TGTGCCAGCAGTTTAAGGTCAGACAGGGGGGAAGATACGCAGTATTTT
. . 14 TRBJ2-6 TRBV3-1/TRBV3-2 CASSLPPRDNVLTF TGTGCCAGCAGCTTACCCCCCCGGGACAACGTCCTGACTTTC
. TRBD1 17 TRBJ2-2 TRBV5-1 CASRPGQGAVLSGELFF TGCGCCAGCAGACCGGGACAGGGGGCCGTATTGTCCGGGGAGCTGTTTTTT
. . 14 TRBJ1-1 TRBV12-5 CASGLDGRRTEAFF TGTGCTAGTGGTTTAGATGGACGGAGGACTGAAGCTTTCTTT
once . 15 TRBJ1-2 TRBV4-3 CASSQAPTVNYGYTF TGCGCCAGCAGCCAAGCGCCGACAGTGAACTATGGCTACACCTTC
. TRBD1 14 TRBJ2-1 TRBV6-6 CASSYGAGGHEQFF TGTGCCAGCAGTTACGGTGCAGGGGGCCATGAGCAGTTCTTC
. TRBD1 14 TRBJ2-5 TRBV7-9 CASSPGQAGETQYF TGTGCCAGCAGCCCAGGACAGGCGGGTGAGACCCAGTACTTC
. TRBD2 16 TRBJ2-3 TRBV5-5 CASSFRLAGRTDTQYF TGTGCCAGCAGCTTCAGGCTAGCGGGCCGCACAGATACGCAGTATTTT
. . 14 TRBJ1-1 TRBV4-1 CASSQDQGRQEAFF TGCGCCAGCAGCCAAGACCAAGGCCGACAGGAAGCTTTCTTT
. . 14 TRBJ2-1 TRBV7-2 CASSNDRWSDEQFF TGTGCCAGCAGCAATGACAGATGGAGCGATGAGCAGTTCTTC
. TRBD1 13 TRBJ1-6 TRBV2 CASGRGLDSPLHF TGTGCCAGCGGTAGGGGGCTAGATTCACCCCTCCACTTT
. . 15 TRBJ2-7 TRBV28 CASRNRVTSSYEQYF TGTGCCAGCCGTAACCGGGTTACTAGCTCCTACGAGCAGTACTTC
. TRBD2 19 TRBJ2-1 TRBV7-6 CASSTPGLAGGKTYNEQFF TGTGCCAGCAGCACGCCCGGACTAGCGGGGGGGAAAACCTACAATGAGCAGTTCTTC
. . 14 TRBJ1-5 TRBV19 CASSSGRSNQPQHF TGTGCCAGTAGTAGCGGCAGATCCAATCAGCCCCAGCATTTT
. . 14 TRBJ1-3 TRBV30 CAWSAGGSGNTIYF TGTGCCTGGAGTGCCGGGGGATCTGGAAACACCATATATTTT
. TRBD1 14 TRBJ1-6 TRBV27 CASSFGQENSPLHF TGTGCCAGCAGTTTTGGACAGGAGAATTCACCCCTCCACTTT
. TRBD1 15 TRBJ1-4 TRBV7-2 CASSPTGTGEEKLFF TGTGCCAGCAGCCCTACAGGGACAGGGGAAGAAAAACTGTTTTTT
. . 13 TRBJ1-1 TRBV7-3 CASSFNEGGKAFF TGTGCCAGCAGCTTCAACGAGGGAGGGAAAGCTTTCTTT
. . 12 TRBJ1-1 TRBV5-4 CASSLVRGEAFF TGTGCCAGCAGCTTGGTTCGAGGAGAAGCTTTCTTT
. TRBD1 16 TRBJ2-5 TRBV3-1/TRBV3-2 CASSQEVGGQGETQYF TGTGCCAGCAGCCAAGAAGTAGGGGGACAGGGAGAGACCCAGTACTTC
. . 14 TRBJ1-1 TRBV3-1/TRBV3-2 CASSQAAENTEAFF TGTGCCAGCAGCCAAGCAGCGGAGAACACTGAAGCTTTCTTT
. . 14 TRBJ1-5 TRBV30 CAWSVVSSNQPQHF TGTGCCTGGAGTGTTGTCAGTAGCAATCAGCCCCAGCATTTT
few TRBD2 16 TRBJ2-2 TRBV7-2 CASSPRTSGNTGELFF TGTGCCAGCAGCCCCAGGACTAGCGGAAACACCGGGGAGCTGTTTTTT
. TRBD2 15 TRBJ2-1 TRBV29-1 CSVAGLAGPYNEQFF TGCAGCGTTGCGGGACTAGCGGGACCCTACAATGAGCAGTTCTTC
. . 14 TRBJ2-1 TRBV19 CASSIDSPYNEQFF TGTGCCAGTAGTATAGACAGTCCCTACAATGAGCAGTTCTTC
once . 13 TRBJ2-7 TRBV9 CASSVVVSGEQYF TGTGCCAGCAGCGTAGTTGTTTCAGGCGAGCAGTACTTC
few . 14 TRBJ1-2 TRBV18 CASSPDRTPYGYTF TGTGCCAGCTCACCGGACAGAACCCCTTATGGCTACACCTTC